Listed here are 31 T cell receptor beta chains from one sample, sequenced in a study of cytomegalovirus exposure and HLA in healthy donors. Vbeta (60) and Jbeta (13) primers were used in the PCR. Sequenced by immunoSEQ multiplex PCR; TCRdb stores in-frame clones only, minus some. The repertoire holds 100,000 to 150,000 clones, with 80% as singletons. Sequencing input: PBMCs. Every receptor here comes from a human donor in good health.

The chain uses TRBV23-1 and TRBJ2-2, with D possibly matching TRBD1 (6 bases). TRBV23-1 is flagged as an ORF with uncertain function. The CDR3 is 14 residues long. V was trimmed by 1 base and J by 7 bases, leaving 10 bases between them. The CDR3 DNA sequence: TGCGCCAGCAGTCAATATCCAGGGGACGGGGAGCTGTTTTTT. Amino acids: CASSQYPGDGELFF.

V and J are TRBV6-4 and TRBJ2-1; a weak D match, TRBD2 (7 bases). Between the trimmed V and J ends, which lost 5 bases and 9 bases, there was a span of 14 bases. The length of the CDR3 is 13 residues. The germline V gene encodes CDR1 MRHNA and CDR2 SNTAGT. The CDR3 spells CASSKGGRGEQFF. CDR3 bases: TGTGCCAGCAGTAAGGGGGGGCGCGGTGAGCAGTTCTTC.

This clone has only a few counts. The chain is built from TRBV5-4 and TRBJ2-7; 9 bases fit TRBD1. This CDR3 has 15 amino acids. Germline CDR1 is SGHNT and CDR2 is YYREEE (reference sequence). V lost 4 bases, J lost 0 bases, and 5 bases stayed unmatched. The CDR3 loop reads CASSSTGGNSYEQYF. The CDR3, as DNA: TGTGCCAGCAGCAGTACAGGGGGCAACTCCTACGAGCAGTACTTC.

This chain links TRBV2 with TRBJ1-1, with 7 bases that match TRBD1. Germline values: CDR1 SNHLY, CDR2 FYNNEI. The CDR3 covers 14 residues. The V and J ends lost 6 bases and 11 bases, in that order; junction bases with no gene match: 15. In DNA, the CDR3 is TGTGCCAGCAGATGGGTGGGGTTCGAACAGGGGGCTTTCTTT. Protein product: CASRWVGFEQGAFF.

The chain recombines TRBV9 with TRBJ2-3; no firm D call. This CDR3 is built from 15 residues. Trimming removed 3 bases at V and 1 base at J, with 12 bases between. Looked up from germline, CDR1 is SGDLS and CDR2 is YYNGEE. This CDR3 reads CASSALRSRTDTQYF. CDR3 sequence (DNA): TGTGCCAGCAGCGCCCTAAGAAGTCGCACAGATACGCAGTATTTT.

The rearrangement joins TRBV6-6 to TRBJ1-1, with D perhaps TRBD1 (5 bases). The germline V gene has CDR1 MNHNY and CDR2 SVGAGI (reference sequence). The CDR3 has 14 residues. V shed 1 base and J shed 1 base, with 7 bases lying between them. CDR3 bases: TGTGCCAGCAGTTACTTTACAGGGAACACTGAAGCTTTCTTT. Its translation: CASSYFTGNTEAFF.

The CDR3 is CASSLLTGGAEAFF. In DNA form, the CDR3 reads TGTGCCAGCAGCTTGCTTACAGGGGGGGCTGAAGCTTTCTTT. This sequence joins TRBV13 and TRBJ1-1; TRBD1 matches at 8 bases. The CDR3 runs to 14 residues. J lost 6 bases, V lost 3 bases, and 6 bases had no gene match. Germline values: CDR1 PRHDT, CDR2 FYEKMQ (reference sequence).

The sample holds a few counts of this clone. The rearrangement links TRBV5-4 to TRBJ2-1; 11 nucleotides agree with TRBD2. This CDR3 has 15 residues. The junction had 5 bases not matched to a gene; V was cut back by 4 bases and J by 5 bases. Germline V gene lookup returns CDR1 SGHNT and CDR2 YYREEE (reference sequence). CDR3 coding DNA: TGTGCCAGCAGCATGGGACTAGCGGAAAACAATGAGCAGTTCTTC. Residues: CASSMGLAENNEQFF.

The rearrangement uses TRBV4-2 and TRBJ2-1, with 11 bases identical to TRBD2. The CDR3 has 17 amino acids. V lost 3 bases, J lost 0 bases, and 4 bases stayed unmatched. Germline CDR1 is LGHNA and CDR2 is YNFKEQ. Here the CDR3 DNA reads TGTGCCAGCAGCCATATCGGACTAGCGGGCTCCTACAATGAGCAGTTCTTC. It is translated as CASSHIGLAGSYNEQFF.

The chain employs TRBV5-1 and TRBJ1-4; the D gene is possibly TRBD1 (5 bases). CDR1 is SGHRS, CDR2 YFSETQ, per germline. V lost 0 bases to trimming and J lost 2 bases, with 14 bases between them. The CDR3 contains 17 residues. CDR3 DNA: TGCGCCAGCAGCTTGGCCTTTCCCGGGGGGACTAATGAAAAACTGTTTTTT. Residues: CASSLAFPGGTNEKLFF.

This clone was seen only once. V and J are TRBV6-5 and TRBJ2-1, with TRBD2 identical over 9 bases. CDR1 is MNHEY, CDR2 SVGAGI, per germline. J lost 7 bases, V lost 4 bases, and 8 bases had no gene match. CDR3 size: 15 residues. The CDR3 here is CASSLTSGLFNEQFF. In nucleotides, the CDR3 is TGTGCCAGCAGTTTGACTAGCGGACTCTTTAATGAGCAGTTCTTC.

The V and J genes are TRBV29-1 and TRBJ2-3, with D perhaps matching TRBD2 (6 bases). Trimming removed 3 bases at V and 4 bases at J, with 8 bases between. From germline, CDR1 is SQVTM and CDR2 ANQGSEA. The CDR3 spans 12 residues. The CDR3, as DNA: TGCAGCGTTGACAGGGAGGCAGATACGCAGTATTTT. Protein product: CSVDREADTQYF.

The chain couples TRBV9 to TRBJ1-2, with 8 bases that match TRBD1. The CDR3 runs to 15 residues. The V gene end was trimmed by 4 bases and the J gene end by 8 bases; junction bases not matched to a gene: 13. The V gene's germline CDR1 is SGDLS and CDR2 YYNGEE. DNA of the CDR3: TGTGCCAGCAGCCCAGTGGGGTGGGACAGGCGAGGCTACACCTTC. It codes for CASSPVGWDRRGYTF.

The CDR3 sequence is CASSGENSPLHF. The CDR3 nucleotides read TGTGCCAGCAGCGGCGAGAATTCACCCCTCCACTTT. The chain couples TRBV9 to TRBJ1-6; no clear D. Germline V gene sequence: CDR1 SGDLS, CDR2 YYNGEE. CDR3 length: 12 amino acids. V was cut by 3 bases and J by 7 bases, with 5 bases left in between.

The chain uses TRBV7-9 and TRBJ1-4; 8 bases are a match to TRBD1. There are 18 residues in the CDR3. The V gene's germline CDR1 is SEHNR and CDR2 FQNEAQ (reference sequence). V shed 3 bases and J 8 bases; nucleotides not matched to a gene: 17. The DNA for the CDR3 is TGTGCCAGCAGCTTCAAGATCCCCGAGACAGGGGTGGCCGAAAAACTGTTTTTT. Its protein product is CASSFKIPETGVAEKLFF. The variable domain in full, with the rest retrieved from reference TRBV7-9 and TRBJ1-4, is DTGVSQNPRHKITKRGQNVTFRCDPISEHNRLYWYRQTLGQGPEFLTYFQNEAQLEKSRLLSDRFSAERPKGSFSTLEIQRTEQGDSAMYLCASSFKIPETGVAEKLFFGSGTQLSVL.

The chain employs TRBV5-1 and TRBJ2-5; 9 positions match TRBD2. Germline CDR1 is SGHRS and CDR2 is YFSETQ. Losses at the gene ends were 10 bases for V and 1 base for J; bases not matched to a gene: 11. This CDR3 comprises 15 residues. CDR3 sequence (DNA): TGCGCCTCCAAGGCTAGCGGGGCTCTCCAAGAGACCCAGTACTTC. Its translation is CASKASGALQETQYF.

V usage is TRBV7-8 and J usage is TRBJ2-1; D is perhaps TRBD1 (5 bases). CDR3 length equals 14 residues. CDR1 and CDR2 from the germline V gene are SGHVS and FQNEAQ. V lost 1 base to trimming and J lost 7 bases, with 11 bases between them. CDR3 nucleotides: TGTGCCAGCAGCTTAGATCCAGGGTTGAATGAGCAGTTCTTC. Amino acid sequence: CASSLDPGLNEQFF.

This clone was found a few times. V and J are TRBV5-5 and TRBJ1-1; TRBD1 matches at 8 bases. V shed 2 bases, J shed 3 bases, and the junction held 12 bases outside the gene matches. Germline V gene sequence: CDR1 SGHKS, CDR2 YYEKEE (reference sequence). The CDR3 is 17 residues long. For the CDR3, the DNA is TGTGCCAGCAGCTTCGACTTTCATTCAGGGGGCTACACTGAAGCTTTCTTT. Protein sequence: CASSFDFHSGGYTEAFF. The complete variable domain, with remaining parts taken from reference TRBV5-5 and TRBJ1-1, reads DAGVTQSPTHLIKTRGQQVTLRCSPISGHKSVSWYQQVLGQGPQFIFQYYEKEERGRGNFPDRFSARQFPNYSSELNVNALLLGDSALYLCASSFDFHSGGYTEAFFGQGTRLTVV.

The DNA of the CDR3 is TGTGCCAGTAGCAGCACAGGGTGGAATTCACCCCTCCACTTT. Amino acids: CASSSTGWNSPLHF. V usage is TRBV19 and J usage is TRBJ1-6; tentative D call: TRBD1 (6 bases). CDR1 and CDR2 from the germline V gene are LNHDA and SQIVND (reference sequence). V was cut by 6 bases and J by 7 bases, with 13 bases left in between. The CDR3 spans 14 residues.

The V gene is TRBV29-1, the J gene TRBJ1-2; D not resolved. CDR3 length: 12 residues. CDR1 is SQVTM, CDR2 ANQGSEA, per germline. Between the trimmed V and J ends, which lost 7 bases and 4 bases, there was a span of 13 bases. The CDR3 bases are TGCAGCGCCGCCGACGGAGGCTATGGCTACACCTTC. Translation gives CSAADGGYGYTF.

This chain connects TRBV4-2 to TRBJ1-1; 9 nucleotides match TRBD1. CDR1 and CDR2 from the germline V gene are LGHNA and YNFKEQ. The CDR3 sequence is 16 residues long. V was pared by 7 bases and J by 5 bases, with 14 bases of the junction left unmatched. CDR3 sequence: CASTGPGTGIGTEAFF. For the CDR3, the DNA is TGTGCCAGCACTGGTCCCGGGACAGGGATTGGTACTGAAGCTTTCTTT.

The chain couples TRBV5-1 to TRBJ2-3; D is undetermined. The V gene lost 0 bases and the J gene lost 2 bases, with 13 bases spanning the gap. The germline V gene encodes CDR1 SGHRS and CDR2 YFSETQ. The CDR3 spans 16 residues. The CDR3 is CASSLDESGSTDTQYF. CDR3 coding DNA: TGCGCCAGCAGCTTGGACGAGTCAGGATCCACAGATACGCAGTATTTT.

CDR3 sequence reads: CASSIGPGLDEQYF. In DNA form, the CDR3 reads TGTGCCAGTAGTATAGGGCCAGGCCTTGACGAGCAGTACTTC. The chain has TRBV19 and TRBJ2-7; D is unresolved. Germline V gene sequence: CDR1 LNHDA, CDR2 SQIVND (reference sequence). V lost 1 base and J 5 bases, leaving 12 bases between the germline ends. The CDR3 is 14 amino acids.

This clone was observed a single time. The chain carries TRBV5-1 and TRBJ2-3; 8 bases agree with TRBD1. V was clipped by 4 bases and J by 3 bases; unmatched bases: 7. CDR3 length: 15 amino acids. CDR1 is SGHRS and CDR2 is YFSETQ in the germline V gene. Here the CDR3 DNA reads TGCGCCAGCAGCCCGCGGACAGGGCAAACAGATACGCAGTATTTT. This codes for CASSPRTGQTDTQYF. The whole variable domain, remainder taken from reference TRBV5-1 and TRBJ2-3, is KAGVTQTPRYLIKTRGQQVTLSCSPISGHRSVSWYQQTPGQGLQFLFEYFSETQRNKGNFPGRFSGRQFSNSRSEMNVSTLELGDSALYLCASSPRTGQTDTQYFGPGTRLTVL.

The chain carries TRBV4-1 and TRBJ1-2; tentatively, D is TRBD1 (6 bases). This CDR3 comprises 14 residues. V lost 1 base, J lost 7 bases, and 13 bases lay in between. Germline V gene data show CDR1 as MGHRA and CDR2 as YSYEKL. The CDR3 protein is CASSQVTGTSGYTF. Written as DNA, the CDR3 is TGCGCCAGCAGCCAAGTTACAGGGACGAGTGGCTACACCTTC.

This clone was found once. The CDR3 DNA reads as TGTGCCAGCAGCCAGGGATCCACAGATACGCAGTATTTT. Its translation: CASSQGSTDTQYF. V and J are TRBV5-4 and TRBJ2-3; TRBD1 might be the D (5 bases). CDR1 and CDR2 from the germline V gene are SGHNT and YYREEE (reference sequence). This CDR3 region has 13 residues. V dropped 4 bases and J dropped 2 bases, with 8 bases sitting between them.

This clone occurred a few times. The chain uses TRBV10-3 and TRBJ1-3; no definite D call. V was clipped by 7 bases and J by 0 bases, with 7 bases between them. Germline CDR1 reads ENHRY; CDR2 reads SYGVKD. This CDR3 has 13 residues. CDR3 coding DNA: TGTGCCATCAACCGGGACTCTGGAAACACCATATATTTT. It translates to CAINRDSGNTIYF.

The V call is TRBV6-1, the J call TRBJ1-1; D gene unclear. The germline CDR1 and CDR2 sequences are MNHNS and SASEGT. Trimming shortened V by 7 bases and J by 1 base, and 13 bases separated the two germline ends. CDR3 length: 14 residues. The CDR3 reads CASTGMGGNTEAFF. The DNA for the CDR3 is TGTGCCAGCACCGGGATGGGCGGGAACACTGAAGCTTTCTTT.

The rearrangement links TRBV5-4 to TRBJ1-4; D not resolved. V was cut by 4 bases and J by 9 bases, with 13 bases left in between. In germline, CDR1 is SGHNT, CDR2 YYREEE (reference sequence). The CDR3 covers 13 residues. CDR3 protein: CASSLDGYQKLFF. The CDR3 DNA reads TGTGCCAGCAGCCTAGACGGGTACCAAAAACTGTTTTTT.

This clone was counted once. V is TRBV6-4 and J is TRBJ2-1; D might be TRBD1 (5 bases). V was cut by 6 bases and J by 0 bases, with 6 bases left in between. The V gene's germline CDR1 is MRHNA and CDR2 SNTAGT. The CDR3 is made up of 13 amino acids. The CDR3 DNA sequence: TGTGCCAGCAGGCAGGGCTCCTACAATGAGCAGTTCTTC. This sequence encodes CASRQGSYNEQFF.

V gene TRBV19 combines with J gene TRBJ2-6; perhaps TRBD2 as D (6 bases). Between the trimmed V and J ends, which lost 1 base and 8 bases, there was a span of 18 bases. The CDR3 has 17 amino acids. Looked up from germline, CDR1 is LNHDA and CDR2 is SQIVND (reference sequence). CDR3 protein: CASSIVLPSGGTNVLTF. DNA for the CDR3: TGTGCCAGTAGTATAGTTTTGCCCAGTGGGGGGACCAACGTCCTGACTTTC.